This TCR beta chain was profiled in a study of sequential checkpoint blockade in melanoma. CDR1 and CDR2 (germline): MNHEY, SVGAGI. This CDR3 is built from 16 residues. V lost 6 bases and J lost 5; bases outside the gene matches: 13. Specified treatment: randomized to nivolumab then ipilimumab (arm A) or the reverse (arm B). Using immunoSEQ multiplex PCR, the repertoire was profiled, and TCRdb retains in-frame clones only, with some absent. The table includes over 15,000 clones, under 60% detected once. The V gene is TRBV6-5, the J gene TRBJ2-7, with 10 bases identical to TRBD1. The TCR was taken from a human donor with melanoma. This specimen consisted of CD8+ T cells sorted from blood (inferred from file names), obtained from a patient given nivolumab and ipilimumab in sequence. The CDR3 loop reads CASSYISGTGAHEQYF. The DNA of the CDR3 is TGTGCCAGCAGCTACATTTCCGGGACAGGGGCCCACGAGCAGTACTTC.